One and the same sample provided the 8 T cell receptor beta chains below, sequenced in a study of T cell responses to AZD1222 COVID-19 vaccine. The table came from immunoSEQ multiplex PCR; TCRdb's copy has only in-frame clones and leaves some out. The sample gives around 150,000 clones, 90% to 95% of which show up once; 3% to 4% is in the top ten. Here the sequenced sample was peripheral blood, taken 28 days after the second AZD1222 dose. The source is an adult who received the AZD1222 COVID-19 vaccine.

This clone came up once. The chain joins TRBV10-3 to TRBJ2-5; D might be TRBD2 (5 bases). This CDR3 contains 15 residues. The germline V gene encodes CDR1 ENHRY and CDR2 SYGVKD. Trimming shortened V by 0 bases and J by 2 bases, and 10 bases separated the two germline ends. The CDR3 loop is CAISESTGLQETQYF. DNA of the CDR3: TGTGCCATCAGTGAGTCGACGGGGTTACAAGAGACCCAGTACTTC.

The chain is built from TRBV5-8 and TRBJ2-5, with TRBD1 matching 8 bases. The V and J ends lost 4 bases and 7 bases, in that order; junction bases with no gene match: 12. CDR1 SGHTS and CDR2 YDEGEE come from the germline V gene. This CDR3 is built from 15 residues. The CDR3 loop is CASSRRYQGTGTQYF. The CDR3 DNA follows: TGTGCCAGCAGCCGGAGGTATCAGGGGACAGGGACCCAGTACTTC.

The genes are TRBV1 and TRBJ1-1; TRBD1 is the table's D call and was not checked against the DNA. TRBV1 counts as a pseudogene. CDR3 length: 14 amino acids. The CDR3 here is CTSSQENMNTEAFF. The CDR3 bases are TGCACCAGCAGCCAAGAAAACATGAACACTGAAGCTTTCTTT.

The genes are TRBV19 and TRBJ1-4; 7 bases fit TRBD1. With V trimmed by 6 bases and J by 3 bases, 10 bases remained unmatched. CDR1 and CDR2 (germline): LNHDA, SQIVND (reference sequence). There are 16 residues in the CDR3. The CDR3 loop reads CASSAYYRGANEKLFF. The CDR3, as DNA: TGTGCCAGTAGCGCATACTACAGGGGAGCTAATGAAAAACTGTTTTTT. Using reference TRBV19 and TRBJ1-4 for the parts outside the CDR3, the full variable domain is DGGITQSPKYLFRKEGQNVTLSCEQNLNHDAMYWYRQDPGQGLRLIYYSQIVNDFQKGDIAEGYSVSREKKESFPLTVTSAQKNPTAFYLCASSAYYRGANEKLFFGSGTQLSVL.

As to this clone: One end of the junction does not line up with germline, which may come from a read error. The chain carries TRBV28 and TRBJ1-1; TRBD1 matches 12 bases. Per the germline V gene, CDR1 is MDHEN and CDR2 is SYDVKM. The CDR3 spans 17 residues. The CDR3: CASSFSGTGGLKTEAFF. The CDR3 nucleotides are TGTGCCAGCAGTTTTTCCGGGACAGGGGGCTTGAAGACTGAAGCTTTCTTT.

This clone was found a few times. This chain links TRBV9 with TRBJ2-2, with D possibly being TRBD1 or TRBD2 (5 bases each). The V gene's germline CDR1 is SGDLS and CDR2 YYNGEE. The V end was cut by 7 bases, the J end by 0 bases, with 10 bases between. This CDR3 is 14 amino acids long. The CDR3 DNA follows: TGTGCCAGCGGGACGGTCGCGAACACCGGGGAGCTGTTTTTT. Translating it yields CASGTVANTGELFF.

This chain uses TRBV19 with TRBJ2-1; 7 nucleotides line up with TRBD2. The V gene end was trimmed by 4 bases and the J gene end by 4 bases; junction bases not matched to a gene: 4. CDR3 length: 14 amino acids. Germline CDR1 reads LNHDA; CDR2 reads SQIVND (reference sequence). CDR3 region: CASSSGGIYNEQFF. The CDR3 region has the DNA TGTGCCAGTAGTAGCGGGGGAATATACAATGAGCAGTTCTTC.

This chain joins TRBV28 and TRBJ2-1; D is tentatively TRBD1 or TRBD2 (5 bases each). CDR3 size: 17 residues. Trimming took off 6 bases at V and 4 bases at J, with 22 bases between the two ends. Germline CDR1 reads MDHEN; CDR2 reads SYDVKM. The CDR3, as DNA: TGTGCCAGCAGCCTACCCCGCTGGGGGACGGTGTACAATGAGCAGTTCTTC. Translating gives CASSLPRWGTVYNEQFF.